The T cell receptor (beta chain) under discussion was sequenced for a study of cytomegalovirus exposure and HLA in healthy donors. Study-wide results and limits: Rarity marked most TCR sequences, yet some public TCRs occurred in many donors.

This CDR3 region has 12 residues. In germline, CDR1 is SGHNT, CDR2 YENEEA. V lost 5 bases to trimming and J lost 2 bases, with 3 bases between them. Points on this clone: Antigen specificity is unknown.

The PCR had 60 Vbeta and 13 Jbeta primers. Sequencing used immunoSEQ multiplex PCR; TCRdb keeps in-frame clones, though not all of them. Among roughly 110,000 clones listed, about 84% were seen once. This chain uses TRBV11-3 with TRBJ2-2; D uncertain. The sample comprised PBMCs. This receptor was identified in a man aged 30-40 years in good health and CMV-seronegative. The CDR3 bases are TGTGCCAGCAGCGGCAACACCGGGGAGCTGTTTTTT. It is translated as CASSGNTGELFF.